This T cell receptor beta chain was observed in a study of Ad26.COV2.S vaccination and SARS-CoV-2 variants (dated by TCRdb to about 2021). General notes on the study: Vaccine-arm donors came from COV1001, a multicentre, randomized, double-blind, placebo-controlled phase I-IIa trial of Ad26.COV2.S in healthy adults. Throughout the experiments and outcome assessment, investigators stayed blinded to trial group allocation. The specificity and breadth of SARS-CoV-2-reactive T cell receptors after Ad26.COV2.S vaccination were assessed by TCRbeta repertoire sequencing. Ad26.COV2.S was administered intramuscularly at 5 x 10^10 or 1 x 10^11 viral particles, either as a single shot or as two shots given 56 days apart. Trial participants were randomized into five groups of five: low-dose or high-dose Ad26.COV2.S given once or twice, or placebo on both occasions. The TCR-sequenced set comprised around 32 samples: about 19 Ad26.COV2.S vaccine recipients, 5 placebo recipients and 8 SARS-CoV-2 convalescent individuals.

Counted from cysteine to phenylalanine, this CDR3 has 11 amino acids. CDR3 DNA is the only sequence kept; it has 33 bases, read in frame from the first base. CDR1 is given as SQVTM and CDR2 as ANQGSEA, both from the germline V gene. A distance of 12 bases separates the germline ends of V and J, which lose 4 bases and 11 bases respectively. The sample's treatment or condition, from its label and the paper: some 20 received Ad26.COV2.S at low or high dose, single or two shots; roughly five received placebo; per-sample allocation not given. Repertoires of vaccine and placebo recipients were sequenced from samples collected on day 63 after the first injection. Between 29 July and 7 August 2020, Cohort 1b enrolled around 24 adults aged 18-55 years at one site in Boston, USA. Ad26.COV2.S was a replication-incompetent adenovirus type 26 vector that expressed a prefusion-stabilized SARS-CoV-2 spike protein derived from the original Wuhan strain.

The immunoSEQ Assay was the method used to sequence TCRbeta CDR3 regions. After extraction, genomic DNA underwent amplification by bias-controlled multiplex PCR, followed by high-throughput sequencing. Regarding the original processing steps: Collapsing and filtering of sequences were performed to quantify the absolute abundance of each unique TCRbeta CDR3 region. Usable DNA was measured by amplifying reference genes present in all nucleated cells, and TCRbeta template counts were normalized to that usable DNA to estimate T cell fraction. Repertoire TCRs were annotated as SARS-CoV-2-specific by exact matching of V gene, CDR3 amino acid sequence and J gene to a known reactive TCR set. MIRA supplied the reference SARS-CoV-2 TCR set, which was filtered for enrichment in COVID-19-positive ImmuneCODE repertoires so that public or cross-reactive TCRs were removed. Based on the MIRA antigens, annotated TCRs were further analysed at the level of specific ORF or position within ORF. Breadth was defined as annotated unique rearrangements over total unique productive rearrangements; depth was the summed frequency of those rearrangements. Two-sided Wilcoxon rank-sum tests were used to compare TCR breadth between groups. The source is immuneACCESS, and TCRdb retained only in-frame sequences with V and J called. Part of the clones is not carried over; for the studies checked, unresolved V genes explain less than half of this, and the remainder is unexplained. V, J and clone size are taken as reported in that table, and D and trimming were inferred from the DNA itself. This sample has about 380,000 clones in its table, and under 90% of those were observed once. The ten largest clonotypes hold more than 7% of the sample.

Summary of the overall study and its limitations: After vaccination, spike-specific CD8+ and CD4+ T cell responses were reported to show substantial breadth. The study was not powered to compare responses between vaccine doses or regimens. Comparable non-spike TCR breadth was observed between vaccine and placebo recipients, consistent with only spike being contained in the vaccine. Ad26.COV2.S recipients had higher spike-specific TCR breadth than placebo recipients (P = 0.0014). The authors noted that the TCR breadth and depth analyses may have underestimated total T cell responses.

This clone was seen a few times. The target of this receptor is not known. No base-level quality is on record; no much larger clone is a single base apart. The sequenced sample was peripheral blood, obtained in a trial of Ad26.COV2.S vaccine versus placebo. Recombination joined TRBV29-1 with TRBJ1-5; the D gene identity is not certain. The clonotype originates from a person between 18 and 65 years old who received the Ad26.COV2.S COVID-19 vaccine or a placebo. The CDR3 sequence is CSVGTTRAQHF. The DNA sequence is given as TGCAGCGTTGGAACGACCCGCGCCCAGCATTTT. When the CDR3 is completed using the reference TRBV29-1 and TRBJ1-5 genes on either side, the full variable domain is SAVISQKPSRDICQRGTSLTIQCQVDSQVTMMFWYRQQPGQSLTLIATANQGSEATYESGFVIDKFPISRPNLTFSTLTVSNMSPEDSSIYLCSVGTTRAQHFGDGTRLSIL.